These 12 T cell receptor beta chains were sequenced from one sample in a study of blood T cell repertoires in COVID-19. TCRdb keeps only in-frame clones here, not all; method: immunoSEQ multiplex PCR. The table lists more than 95,000 clones, 82% of them singletons, with 15% to 20% in the top ten. The sample consisted of peripheral blood. The origin of the receptors is a man of 80 years or more with acute or convalescent COVID-19.

This clone occurred a few times. The chain links TRBV4-3 to TRBJ1-2; D is ambiguous. V was shortened by 4 bases and J by 6 bases, with 18 bases between the two germline ends. Germline lookup yields CDR1 LGHNA and CDR2 YSLEER. The CDR3 runs 15 residues. The CDR3 DNA sequence: TGCGCCAGCAGCCTCAGACCGCGGGTGGTGAATGGCTACACCTTC. Translation: CASSLRPRVVNGYTF.

This chain joins TRBV28 and TRBJ2-1; 9 bases are a match to TRBD1. The germline CDR1 and CDR2 sequences are MDHEN and SYDVKM. CDR3 length: 16 residues. The V gene end was trimmed by 5 bases and the J gene end by 7 bases; junction bases not matched to a gene: 12. CDR3 sequence: CASSITPGQGSNEQFF. The CDR3 DNA follows: TGTGCCAGCAGTATTACACCGGGACAGGGAAGTAATGAGCAGTTCTTC.

The chain combines TRBV12-3 or TRBV12-4 with TRBJ1-6; D ambiguous. Deletions cut 5 bases from V and 7 bases from J, with 9 bases between. The CDR3 extends over 13 amino acids. The CDR3 reads CASSPGFNSPLHF. CDR3 DNA: TGTGCCAGCAGTCCGGGGTTCAATTCACCCCTCCACTTT.

This clone turned up a few times. This chain joins TRBV2 and TRBJ2-2, with 7 bases fitting TRBD1. This CDR3 spans 14 amino acids. The germline V gene encodes CDR1 SNHLY and CDR2 FYNNEI. The junction had 3 bases not matched to a gene; V was cut back by 7 bases and J by 1 base. The CDR3: CASKGTENTGELFF. CDR3 bases: TGTGCCAGCAAAGGGACAGAGAACACCGGGGAGCTGTTTTTT.

This rearrangement joins TRBV9 to TRBJ2-7, with a possible D match to TRBD2 (5 bases). This CDR3 contains 14 residues. Trimming stripped 4 bases from V and 4 bases from J, with 15 bases between. CDR1 is SGDLS and CDR2 is YYNGEE in the germline V gene. In nucleotides, the CDR3 is TGTGCCAGCAGCCCAACCCGGGGTGCGTACGAGCAGTACTTC. This codes for CASSPTRGAYEQYF.

This chain links TRBV5-8 with TRBJ1-5; no clear D. Germline V gene lookup returns CDR1 SGHTS and CDR2 YDEGEE. The CDR3 spans 15 residues. Trimming pared 4 bases from V and 11 bases from J, leaving 22 bases between. The CDR3 DNA reads TGTGCCAGCAGCGGTCTGGGCCCCTCGGTGGGAGCCCAGCATTTT. It codes for CASSGLGPSVGAQHF. Drawing the rest from reference TRBV5-8 and TRBJ1-5, the complete variable domain is EAGVTQSPTHLIKTRGQQATLRCSPISGHTSVYWYQQALGLGLQFLLWYDEGEERNRGNFPPRFSGRQFPNYSSELNVNALELEDSALYLCASSGLGPSVGAQHFGDGTRLSIL.

This clone was detected only once. The rearrangement uses TRBV19 and TRBJ1-1, with D unresolved. The length of the CDR3 is 12 residues. Per germline, CDR1 LNHDA and CDR2 SQIVND (reference sequence). The V gene lost 5 bases and the J gene lost 3 bases, with 7 bases spanning the gap. CDR3 amino acids: CASSARYTEAFF. Written as DNA, the CDR3 is TGTGCCAGTAGTGCTCGGTACACTGAAGCTTTCTTT.

The chain recombines TRBV11-2 with TRBJ2-1; possible D gene TRBD2, 6 bases. The V gene's germline CDR1 is SGHAT and CDR2 FQNNGV. V dropped 7 bases and J dropped 0 bases, with 16 bases sitting between them. The CDR3 length is 16 residues. CDR3 sequence (DNA): TGTGCCAGCACCACTCTCCGGGGGAGCTCCTACAATGAGCAGTTCTTC. Translated: CASTTLRGSSYNEQFF. Variable domain in full (rest from reference TRBV11-2 and TRBJ2-1): EAGVAQSPRYKIIEKRQSVAFWCNPISGHATLYWYQQILGQGPKLLIQFQNNGVVDDSQLPKDRFSAERLKGVDSTLKIQPAKLEDSAVYLCASTTLRGSSYNEQFFGPGTRLTVL.

V and J are TRBV5-1 and TRBJ2-1; TRBD2 aligns across 7 bases. The V gene's germline CDR1 is SGHRS and CDR2 YFSETQ. The CDR3 runs to 15 residues. Trimming at V came to 4 bases and at J to 5 bases, leaving 9 bases not matched to a gene. The CDR3 DNA reads TGCGCCAGCAGCCCAGTGGGGAGCGGGAACAATGAGCAGTTCTTC. It encodes CASSPVGSGNNEQFF.

The rearrangement uses TRBV2 and TRBJ2-3; 11 nucleotides line up with TRBD2. CDR1 is SNHLY and CDR2 is FYNNEI in the germline V gene. The CDR3 runs to 15 residues. Unmatched junction bases numbered 4, after V lost 6 bases and J lost 2 bases. CDR3 DNA: TGTGCCAGCAGAGCGACTAGCGGGATCACAGATACGCAGTATTTT. It encodes CASRATSGITDTQYF.

The chain is built from TRBV5-1 and TRBJ2-5; TRBD2 matches 7 bases. Germline loops: CDR1 SGHRS, CDR2 YFSETQ. The CDR3 is 15 amino acids. J lost 7 bases, V lost 0 bases, and 9 bases had no gene match. The CDR3 sequence is CASSLDAAGEATQYF. The CDR3 bases are TGCGCCAGCAGCTTGGATGCGGCGGGGGAGGCGACCCAGTACTTC.

Turning to this clone: This CDR3 is also generated by other DNA sequences in the sample. The chain has TRBV20-1 and TRBJ1-2; D possibly corresponds to TRBD1 (5 bases). This CDR3 comprises 9 residues. Germline V gene sequence: CDR1 DFQATT, CDR2 SNEGSKA (reference sequence). The CDR3 spells CSPRGGYTF. The DNA of the CDR3 is TGCAGCCCTAGGGGTGGCTACACCTTC.